This T cell receptor beta chain was documented in a study of tumor-infiltrating lymphocytes in primary liver carcinoma. TCR beta cDNA was made from 500 ng total RNA with a constant-region primer. Libraries covering TCR beta were generated through three nested multiplex PCR rounds (using a slightly modified ARM-PCR). PCR rounds one and two used TRBV1-TRBV30 forward primers with a C-beta reverse primer for approximately 10 cycles each. TCRdb reprocessed the multiplex PCR reads with MiXCR, giving one entry per CDR3 protein. The data contain more than 60,000 distinct CDR3 sequences, roughly three quarters of them seen just once; the ten biggest clones take up around a quarter. This clonotype was seen at least ten times. Its specificity is unknown. Study-wide points: Tumor samples exhibited a significantly greater top-250-clone fraction than blood samples (p = 0.039). Merely about 7.5-24% of top clones occurred in all five tumor regions.

V lost 1 base and J lost 2, with 6 bases in between. The CDR3 is 12 amino acids. In germline, CDR1 is GTSNPN, CDR2 SVGIG (reference sequence). Investigators took RNA and DNA out together from 20-30 mg of unsorted bulk tissue. The sequence was obtained from a man in his forties with primary liver carcinoma and hepatitis B virus infection. The gene calls are TRBV30 and TRBJ2-7; no firm D call. Input material: liver tumor tissue from sampling region 4. Subset specified: tumor region T4, right-lateral pole. CDR3 bases: TGTGCCTGGAGTGGTTACACCTACGAGCAGTACTTC. It codes for CAWSGYTYEQYF. The full variable domain, its missing parts supplied by reference TRBV30 and TRBJ2-7, is SQTIHQWPATLVQPVGSPLSLECTVEGTSNPNLYWYRQAAGRGLQLLFYSVGIGQISSEVPQNLSASRPQDRQFILSSKKLLLSDSGFYLCAWSGYTYEQYFGPGTRLTVT.